A single sample gave rise to the 22 T cell receptor beta chains below, sequenced in a study of early T cells in non-severe SARS-CoV-2 infection. TCRdb reanalysed the 5' RACE reads using MiXCR and keeps one entry per CDR3 protein. The repertoire consists of some 110,000 distinct CDR3 sequences, with 15% occurring once and the leading ten covering just over 20%. The sequencing input was whole blood. The source is an adult who was a healthcare worker with PCR-confirmed SARS-CoV-2 infection or an uninfected control (not recorded which).

This clonotype was detected a few times. The rearrangement joins TRBV20-1 to TRBJ2-1, with TRBD2 identical over 15 bases. In germline, CDR1 is DFQATT, CDR2 SNEGSKA (reference sequence). The CDR3 totals 15 residues. V was pared by 6 bases and J by 9 bases, with 9 bases of the junction left unmatched. The CDR3 sequence is CSAPRTSGGAIEQFF. Written as DNA, the CDR3 is TGCAGTGCCCCTAGGACTAGCGGGGGGGCGATTGAGCAGTTCTTC.

The chain combines TRBV4-1 with TRBJ2-1, with 12 bases that match TRBD2. V lost 1 base, J lost 6 bases, and 4 bases stayed unmatched. Germline CDR1 reads MGHRA; CDR2 reads YSYEKL. The CDR3 length is 16 residues. CDR3 sequence (DNA): TGCGCCAGCAGCCAAGTCCCTAGCGGGGGGGTCAATGAGCAGTTCTTC. It yields the protein CASSQVPSGGVNEQFF.

This clonotype was picked up one time. The chain carries TRBV13 and TRBJ2-7; D may match TRBD1 or TRBD2 (5 bases each). This CDR3 has 14 residues. Germline V gene data show CDR1 as PRHDT and CDR2 as FYEKMQ (reference sequence). V was cut by 0 bases and J by 4 bases, with 10 bases left in between. The CDR3 spells CASSLGGVRYEQYF. The CDR3 nucleotides read TGTGCCAGCAGCTTAGGGGGGGTCAGGTACGAGCAGTACTTC.

This clonotype has a handful of counts. The chain links TRBV5-1 to TRBJ1-3; D unclear. Germline V gives CDR1 SGHRS, CDR2 YFSETQ. This CDR3 comprises 15 residues. Trimming removed 4 bases at V and 0 bases at J, with 11 bases between. The CDR3 loop is CASSRTGDSGNTIYF. In DNA form, the CDR3 reads TGCGCCAGCAGCCGAACTGGAGACTCTGGAAACACCATATATTTT.

This clonotype was counted only a few times. The rearrangement joins TRBV16 to TRBJ1-6; 7 nucleotides align to TRBD1. The germline V gene has CDR1 KGHSY and CDR2 FQNENV. The CDR3 has 16 amino acids. V lost 7 bases, J lost 7 bases, and 13 bases stayed unmatched. As DNA, the CDR3 is TGTGCCAGCACCCTACCTGGGACAGTTAGGAATTCACCCCTCCACTTT. It encodes CASTLPGTVRNSPLHF.

This clonotype was picked up a small number of times. The chain combines TRBV20-1 with TRBJ2-2; D unclear. There are 13 residues in the CDR3. Germline V gene data show CDR1 as DFQATT and CDR2 as SNEGSKA (reference sequence). V was shortened by 7 bases and J by 0 bases, with 9 bases between the two germline ends. The DNA of the CDR3 is TGCAGTGGGCAACTCCCGAACACCGGGGAGCTGTTTTTT. This gives the protein CSGQLPNTGELFF.

This clonotype was seen only a few times. The rearrangement joins TRBV20-1 to TRBJ2-3, with 10 bases matching TRBD1. CDR3 length: 11 residues. Germline V gene data show CDR1 as DFQATT and CDR2 as SNEGSKA (reference sequence). The junction had 1 base not matched to a gene; V was cut back by 3 bases and J by 10 bases. The CDR3 DNA reads TGCAGTGCTAGGGGACAGGGGCCGCAGTATTTT. Its protein is CSARGQGPQYF.

The rearrangement uses TRBV7-9 and TRBJ2-7, with D uncertain. This CDR3 spans 12 amino acids. Germline V gene lookup returns CDR1 SEHNR and CDR2 FQNEAQ (reference sequence). V lost 5 bases and J lost 3, with 8 bases in between. Written as DNA, the CDR3 is TGTGCCAGCAGCCTCGTAGGCTACGAGCAGTACTTC. It codes for CASSLVGYEQYF.

This clonotype was seen a few times. The chain couples TRBV20-1 to TRBJ1-1, with 9 bases identical to TRBD1. The CDR3 sequence is 16 residues long. The V gene end was trimmed by 5 bases and the J gene end by 4 bases; junction bases not matched to a gene: 14. Germline CDR1 is DFQATT and CDR2 is SNEGSKA (reference sequence). CDR3 loop: CSAALPGQGWATEAFF. The CDR3 DNA sequence: TGCAGTGCTGCCCTGCCGGGACAGGGTTGGGCCACTGAAGCTTTCTTT.

The genes are TRBV20-1 and TRBJ1-3, with a weak D call TRBD1 (5 bases). Trimming took 6 bases from V and 0 from J, leaving 18 bases between them. This CDR3 has 16 residues. Germline CDR1 and CDR2: DFQATT and SNEGSKA (reference sequence). The CDR3 sequence is CSAKGPLGVSGNTIYF. CDR3 nucleotides: TGCAGTGCCAAAGGACCTTTAGGGGTCTCTGGAAACACCATATATTTT.

This clonotype was observed a few times. The chain employs TRBV7-9 and TRBJ1-4; no clear D. Per the germline V gene, CDR1 is SEHNR and CDR2 is FQNEAQ (reference sequence). The V end lost 2 bases, the J end lost 0 bases, and 7 bases lay between the germline ends. There are 15 residues in the CDR3. This CDR3 is CASSLMASTNEKLFF. CDR3 nucleotides: TGTGCCAGCAGCTTAATGGCCTCAACTAATGAAAAACTGTTTTTT.

The chain uses TRBV2 and TRBJ2-5, with TRBD2 identical over 12 bases. The junction had 8 bases not matched to a gene; V was cut back by 8 bases and J by 4 bases. The CDR3 contains 15 residues. The V gene's germline CDR1 is SNHLY and CDR2 FYNNEI. Written as DNA, the CDR3 is TGTGCCAGCCATCTGACTAGCGGGGGCCCAGAGACCCAGTACTTC. It codes for CASHLTSGGPETQYF.

This rearrangement joins TRBV9 to TRBJ2-3; TRBD1 might be the D (5 bases). The CDR3 consists of 16 residues. The germline V and J ends were trimmed by 4 bases and 0 bases, with 15 bases remaining between them. The V gene's germline CDR1 is SGDLS and CDR2 YYNGEE. The CDR3 is CASSSRQFPSTDTQYF. The CDR3 region has the DNA TGTGCCAGCAGCTCCCGACAGTTTCCTAGCACAGATACGCAGTATTTT.

This clonotype was seen a handful of times. This chain connects TRBV30 to TRBJ2-1; D uncertain. Germline V gene sequence: CDR1 GTSNPN, CDR2 SVGIG (reference sequence). This CDR3 contains 14 residues. V lost 2 bases and J 8 bases, leaving 16 bases between the germline ends. CDR3 in amino acids: CAWSTSTLWDEQFF. In DNA form, the CDR3 reads TGTGCCTGGAGTACCTCTACCTTATGGGATGAGCAGTTCTTC.

The rearrangement uses TRBV20-1 and TRBJ1-2, with D uncertain. The V end lost 7 bases, the J end lost 8 bases, and 20 bases lay between the germline ends. This CDR3 has 13 residues. The germline gives CDR1 DFQATT, CDR2 SNEGSKA (reference sequence). The CDR3 loop reads CSGPKAGQGGYTF. CDR3 sequence (DNA): TGCAGTGGACCAAAGGCAGGCCAAGGAGGCTACACCTTC.

This clonotype was observed a handful of times. The rearrangement joins TRBV12-3 or TRBV12-4 to TRBJ2-3, with D possibly matching TRBD1 (6 bases). Between the trimmed V and J ends, which lost 6 bases and 10 bases, there was a span of 14 bases. CDR3 length equals 12 residues. This CDR3 reads CASSFPGHAQYF. In DNA form, the CDR3 reads TGTGCCAGCAGCTTCCCGGGACACGCGCAGTATTTT.

This clonotype was seen ten or more times. V usage is TRBV5-1 and J usage is TRBJ1-3; D gene unclear. Germline loops: CDR1 SGHRS, CDR2 YFSETQ. The CDR3 runs 13 residues. The V gene lost 4 bases and the J gene lost 1 base, with 6 bases spanning the gap. The CDR3 DNA reads TGCGCCAGCAGCGCTGGGTCTGGAAACACCATATATTTT. Translating gives CASSAGSGNTIYF.

The chain joins TRBV7-9 to TRBJ1-6; TRBD1 agrees at 9 bases. Losses at the gene ends were 0 bases for V and 9 bases for J; bases not matched to a gene: 6. The CDR3 runs to 16 residues. Germline V CDR1 and CDR2: SEHNR, FQNEAQ (reference sequence). This chain's CDR3 is CASSLALGQGSSPLHF. The CDR3 nucleotides read TGTGCCAGCAGCTTAGCCCTTGGACAGGGGAGTTCACCCCTCCACTTT. Full variable domain (missing parts from reference TRBV7-9 and TRBJ1-6): DTGVSQNPRHKITKRGQNVTFRCDPISEHNRLYWYRQTLGQGPEFLTYFQNEAQLEKSRLLSDRFSAERPKGSFSTLEIQRTEQGDSAMYLCASSLALGQGSSPLHFGNGTRLTVT.

This clonotype was counted only a few times. J is TRBJ1-6 and V is TRBV9; D unclear. This CDR3 has 14 residues. V was clipped by 0 bases and J by 6 bases, with 7 bases between them. Germline assignment: CDR1 SGDLS and CDR2 YYNGEE. CDR3 sequence: CASSVAGGNSPLHF. The CDR3 nucleotides read TGTGCCAGCAGCGTAGCAGGCGGTAATTCACCCCTCCACTTT.

In this sample, this clonotype turned up a few times. The chain joins TRBV3-1 to TRBJ2-5; D is perhaps TRBD2 (6 bases). Trimming cost V 0 bases and J 7 bases, with 9 bases left between them. The germline CDR1 and CDR2 sequences are LGHDT and YNNKEL (reference sequence). The CDR3 length is 13 residues. DNA of the CDR3: TGTGCCAGCAGCCAAGAGTTCGGGGGGACCCAGTACTTC. Protein product: CASSQEFGGTQYF.

This clonotype was picked up a small number of times. This chain connects TRBV7-3 to TRBJ2-1; D remains unclear. There are 13 residues in the CDR3. Looked up from germline, CDR1 is SGHTA and CDR2 is FQGTGA. Trimming shortened V by 1 base and J by 8 bases, and 9 bases separated the two germline ends. The CDR3 here is CASSLSTRHEQFF. In DNA, the CDR3 is TGTGCCAGCAGCTTAAGTACCCGGCATGAGCAGTTCTTC.

This clonotype was detected ten times or more. The V gene is TRBV6-5, the J gene TRBJ1-6; TRBD1 might be the D (5 bases). This CDR3 has 14 residues. Germline loops: CDR1 MNHEY, CDR2 SVGAGI. V was shortened by 2 bases and J by 10 bases, with 12 bases between the two germline ends. The chain's CDR3 is CASSYGRGDSPLHF. CDR3 in DNA: TGTGCCAGCAGTTACGGCCGGGGGGACTCACCCCTCCACTTT.